What follows describes a single T cell receptor (beta chain). Its cognate antigen is unknown. The sample belongs to a study of OX40 agonist ivuxolimab in advanced cancers. Whole-study context: Ivuxolimab, which patients received intravenously every 2 weeks, was dosed at 0.01 to 10 mg/kg. Anti-PD-1, anti-PD-L1 or anti-CTLA-4 therapy given earlier was allowed, and around 40% had some. The study, taken as a whole, reports: Determination of antigen specificity was not performed for the expanded peripheral T cells.

The table came from immunoSEQ multiplex PCR; TCRdb's copy has only in-frame clones and leaves some out. The sample has 45,000 to 50,000 clones; over 90% are singletons. This CDR3 is built from 13 residues. Looked up from germline, CDR1 is LNHDA and CDR2 is SQIVND (reference sequence). With 5 bases removed from V and 1 base from J, the gap between germline ends came to 9 bases. This TCR was recovered from an adult with an advanced solid tumor such as melanoma, head and neck, liver or kidney cancer. This specimen consisted of CD4+ or CD8+ T cells sorted from blood, obtained in a trial of the OX40 agonist ivuxolimab. The chain has TRBV19 and TRBJ2-7; tentatively, D is TRBD2 (6 bases). The CDR3 spells CASSAGPSYEQYF. The CDR3 DNA reads TGTGCCAGTAGTGCGGGACCGTCCTACGAGCAGTACTTC. Complete variable domain (other parts from reference TRBV19 and TRBJ2-7): DGGITQSPKYLFRKEGQNVTLSCEQNLNHDAMYWYRQDPGQGLRLIYYSQIVNDFQKGDIAEGYSVSREKKESFPLTVTSAQKNPTAFYLCASSAGPSYEQYFGPGTRLTVT.